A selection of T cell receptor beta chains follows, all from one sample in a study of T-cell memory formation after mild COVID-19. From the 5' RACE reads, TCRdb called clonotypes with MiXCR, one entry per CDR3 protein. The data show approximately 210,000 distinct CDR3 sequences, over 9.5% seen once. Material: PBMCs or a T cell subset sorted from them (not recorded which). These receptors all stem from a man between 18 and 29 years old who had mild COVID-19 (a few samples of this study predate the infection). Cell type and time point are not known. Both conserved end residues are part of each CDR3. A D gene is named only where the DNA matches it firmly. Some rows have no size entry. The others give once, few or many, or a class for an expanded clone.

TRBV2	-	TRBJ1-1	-	CASSFKGRETEAFF	TGTGCCAGCAGTTTTAAGGGACGGGAGACTGAAGCTTTCTTT
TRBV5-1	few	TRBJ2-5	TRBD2	CASSGGGPDSQETQYF	TGCGCCAGCAGCGGCGGGGGGCCCGATTCTCAAGAGACCCAGTACTTC
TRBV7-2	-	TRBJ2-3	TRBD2	CASSFGTSYTDTQYF	TGTGCCAGCAGCTTCGGGACTAGTTACACAGATACGCAGTATTTT
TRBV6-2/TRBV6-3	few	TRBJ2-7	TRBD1	CASRTQGAAEQYF	TGTGCCAGCAGAACCCAGGGGGCGGCCGAGCAGTACTTC
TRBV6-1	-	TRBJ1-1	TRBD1	CASSVTGGTEAFF	TGTGCCAGCAGTGTGACAGGGGGCACTGAAGCTTTCTTT
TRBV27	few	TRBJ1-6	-	CASSFWGGRARNSPLHF	TGTGCCAGCAGTTTTTGGGGGGGCAGGGCGAGAAATTCACCCCTCCACTTT
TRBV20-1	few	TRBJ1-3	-	CSAPRWGAGNTIYF	TGCAGTGCTCCCCGGTGGGGGGCTGGAAACACCATATATTTT
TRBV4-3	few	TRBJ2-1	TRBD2	CASSQRWRQGGEEQFF	TGCGCCAGCAGCCAACGCTGGCGGCAGGGAGGGGAAGAGCAGTTCTTC
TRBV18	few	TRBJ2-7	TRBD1	CASSPRTGAEQYF	TGTGCCAGCTCACCGCGCACAGGGGCCGAGCAGTACTTC
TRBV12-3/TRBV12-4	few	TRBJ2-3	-	CASISGTPPGTQYF	TGTGCCAGCATCTCCGGGACTCCGCCCGGTACGCAGTATTTT
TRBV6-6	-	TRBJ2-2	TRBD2	CASSWGSGGRGTGELFF	TGTGCCAGCTCCTGGGGTAGCGGGGGCCGTGGCACCGGGGAGCTGTTTTTT
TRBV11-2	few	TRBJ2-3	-	CASKGPITDTQYF	TGTGCCAGCAAGGGGCCCATCACAGATACGCAGTATTTT
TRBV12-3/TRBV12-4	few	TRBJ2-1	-	CASSLTNNEQFF	TGTGCCAGCAGTTTAACGAACAATGAGCAGTTCTTC
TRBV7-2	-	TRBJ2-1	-	CASSPSPAAGAGFF	TGTGCCAGCAGCCCATCACCAGCGGCGGGGGCCGGGTTCTTC
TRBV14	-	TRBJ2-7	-	CASSQEMGSYEQYF	TGTGCCAGCAGCCAAGAGATGGGTTCCTACGAGCAGTACTTC
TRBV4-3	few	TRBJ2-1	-	CASSQRTTLHEQFF	TGCGCCAGCAGCCAAAGGACGACCCTTCATGAGCAGTTCTTC
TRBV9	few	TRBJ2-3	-	CASSVGGANRADTQYF	TGTGCCAGCAGCGTAGGCGGGGCAAACCGGGCAGATACGCAGTATTTT
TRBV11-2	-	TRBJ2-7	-	CASSPISRRGSYEQYF	TGTGCCAGCAGCCCCATTTCCCGGCGGGGCTCCTACGAGCAGTACTTC
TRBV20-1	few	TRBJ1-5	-	CSARVDGLSNQPQHF	TGCAGTGCTAGAGTGGACGGCCTTAGCAATCAGCCCCAGCATTTT
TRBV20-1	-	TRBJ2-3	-	CSARVGGSTDTQYF	TGCAGTGCTAGAGTTGGCGGGAGCACAGATACGCAGTATTTT
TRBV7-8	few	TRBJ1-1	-	CASSAKAFF	TGTGCCAGCAGCGCGAAAGCTTTCTTT
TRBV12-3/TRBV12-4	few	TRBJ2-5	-	CASSLNPQETQYF	TGTGCCAGCAGTTTAAATCCCCAAGAGACCCAGTACTTC
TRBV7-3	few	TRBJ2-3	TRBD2	CASSPGGATDTQYF	TGTGCCAGCAGCCCCGGGGGGGCCACAGATACGCAGTATTTT
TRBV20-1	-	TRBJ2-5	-	CSAAGTQETQYF	TGCAGTGCAGCCGGGACCCAAGAGACCCAGTACTTC
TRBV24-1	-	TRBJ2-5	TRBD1	CATSDPGQVETQYF	TGTGCCACCAGTGACCCGGGACAGGTAGAGACCCAGTACTTC
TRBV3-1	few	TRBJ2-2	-	CASSQGIPGELFF	TGTGCCAGCAGCCAAGGGATCCCCGGGGAGCTGTTTTTT
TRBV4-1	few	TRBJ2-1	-	CASSQERTGEQFF	TGCGCCAGCAGCCAAGAAAGGACTGGCGAGCAGTTCTTC
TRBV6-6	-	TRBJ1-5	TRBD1	CASSPDRDANQPQHF	TGTGCCAGCAGTCCGGACAGGGACGCCAATCAGCCCCAGCATTTT
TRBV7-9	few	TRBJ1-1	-	CASSPPLDLFRDTEAFF	TGTGCCAGCAGCCCCCCGTTGGACCTCTTCAGGGACACTGAAGCTTTCTTT
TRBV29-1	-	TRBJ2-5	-	CSVDRTYQETQYF	TGCAGCGTTGACAGAACCTATCAAGAGACCCAGTACTTC
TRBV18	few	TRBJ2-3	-	CASSPPSTGDTQYF	TGTGCCAGCTCACCACCGTCCACGGGAGATACGCAGTATTTT
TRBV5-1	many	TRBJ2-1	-	CASSPGGTVYNEQFF	TGCGCCAGCAGCCCTGGGGGGACCGTGTACAATGAGCAGTTCTTC
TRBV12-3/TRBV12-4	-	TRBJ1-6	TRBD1	CASSQTGGNSPLHF	TGTGCCAGCAGTCAGACAGGGGGAAACTCACCCCTCCACTTT
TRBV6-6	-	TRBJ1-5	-	CASRTGQHNQPQHF	TGTGCCAGCAGGACCGGACAGCACAATCAGCCCCAGCATTTT
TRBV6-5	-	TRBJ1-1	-	CASSVTDRFNTEAFF	TGTGCCAGCAGTGTGACAGACCGATTTAACACTGAAGCTTTCTTT
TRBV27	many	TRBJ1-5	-	CASRRAGSNQPQHF	TGTGCCAGCAGAAGGGCTGGAAGCAATCAGCCCCAGCATTTT
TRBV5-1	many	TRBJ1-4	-	CASSFGQRNEKLFF	TGCGCCAGCAGCTTCGGACAGCGAAATGAAAAACTGTTTTTT
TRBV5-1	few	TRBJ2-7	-	CASRLDIGLSSYEQYF	TGCGCCAGCAGGTTGGACATTGGGCTGAGCTCCTACGAGCAGTACTTC
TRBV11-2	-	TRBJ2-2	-	CASSLEAGPGELFF	TGTGCCAGCAGCTTAGAGGCGGGGCCGGGGGAGCTGTTTTTT
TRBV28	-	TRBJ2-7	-	CASSGRGYEQYF	TGTGCCAGCAGTGGCCGGGGTTACGAGCAGTACTTC
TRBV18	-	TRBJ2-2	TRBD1	CASSPLAGTGKTGELFF	TGTGCCAGCTCACCACTAGCCGGGACAGGGAAGACCGGGGAGCTGTTTTTT
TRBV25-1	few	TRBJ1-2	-	CASSSRWQANYGYTF	TGTGCCAGCAGTTCCCGTTGGCAAGCTAACTATGGCTACACCTTC
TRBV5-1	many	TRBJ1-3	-	CASSLVGLDSGNTIYF	TGCGCCAGCAGCTTGGTGGGTTTGGACTCTGGAAACACCATATATTTT
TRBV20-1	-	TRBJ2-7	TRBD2	CNPGASGGPAYEQYF	TGCAACCCTGGGGCTAGCGGGGGGCCGGCCTACGAGCAGTACTTC
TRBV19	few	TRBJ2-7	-	CASSIGEYVREQYF	TGTGCCAGTAGTATCGGAGAATACGTTCGGGAGCAGTACTTC
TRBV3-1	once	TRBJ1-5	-	CASSQGYRNQPQHF	TGTGCCAGCAGCCAAGGGTACAGGAATCAGCCCCAGCATTTT
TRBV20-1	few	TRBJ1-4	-	CSASGGGDEKLFF	TGCAGTGCTAGTGGTGGCGGGGACGAGAAACTGTTTTTT
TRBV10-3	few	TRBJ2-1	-	CAIRDSLGSYNEQFF	TGTGCCATCAGGGACTCCCTGGGGTCCTACAATGAGCAGTTCTTC
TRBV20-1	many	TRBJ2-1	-	CSARDSVVGQLCVF	TGCAGTGCTAGAGATTCTGTAGTCGGTCAATTGTGCGTCTTC
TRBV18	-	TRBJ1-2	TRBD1	CASSPGTGQGYTF	TGTGCCAGCTCACCTGGGACAGGGCAGGGCTACACCTTC
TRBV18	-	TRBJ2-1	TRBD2	CASSPPTSGINEQFF	TGTGCCAGCTCACCACCGACTAGCGGGATAAATGAGCAGTTCTTC
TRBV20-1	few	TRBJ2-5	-	CSVKETQYF	TGCAGTGTAAAAGAGACCCAGTACTTC
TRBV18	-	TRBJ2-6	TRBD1	CASSPPQGETGANVLTF	TGTGCCAGCTCACCACCGCAGGGGGAGACTGGGGCCAACGTCCTGACTTTC
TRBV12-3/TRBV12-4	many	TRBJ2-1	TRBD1	CASNPPGGQGYNEQFF	TGTGCCAGCAATCCCCCGGGGGGACAGGGCTACAATGAGCAGTTCTTC
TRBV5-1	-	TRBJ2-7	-	CASSSLGAEQYF	TGCGCCAGCAGCTCTTTGGGCGCCGAGCAGTACTTC
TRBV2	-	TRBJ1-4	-	CASSGAAARAYEKLFF	TGTGCCAGCAGTGGGGCAGCGGCTCGGGCTTATGAAAAACTGTTTTTT
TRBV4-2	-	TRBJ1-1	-	CASTNPSGGNEAFF	TGTGCCAGCACTAACCCCTCGGGGGGGAATGAAGCTTTCTTT
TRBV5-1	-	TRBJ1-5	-	CASSLEGYQPQHF	TGCGCCAGCAGCTTGGAGGGGTATCAGCCCCAGCATTTT
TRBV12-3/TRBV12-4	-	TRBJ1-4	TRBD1	CASSFSPGQGRLFF	TGTGCCAGCAGTTTTTCGCCGGGACAGGGCAGACTGTTTTTT